The rows below give T cell receptor beta chains drawn from one sample of a study of blood T cell repertoires in COVID-19. The repertoire was sequenced with immunoSEQ multiplex PCR; TCRdb's copy has only in-frame clones and lacks some. The table records about 290,000 clones, about nine tenths of them present only once. Material for sequencing was peripheral blood. Source of these receptors: a woman aged 25 to 39 with active or convalescent COVID-19. Each CDR3 is given with its conserved first and last residue.

J | V | CDR3
TRBJ1-2 | TRBV5-4 | CASSPGQGLYGYTF
TRBJ1-4 | TRBV27 | CASSLFGTPLREKLFF
TRBJ2-3 | TRBV11-2 | CASSLWRESSTDTQYF
TRBJ1-2 | TRBV14 | CASSQASRYGYTF
TRBJ2-2 | TRBV6-5 | CASKSTGGTGELFF
TRBJ2-1 | TRBV27 | CASSSRTGSYNEQFF
TRBJ2-5 | TRBV15 | CATRTGGEETQYF
TRBJ1-2 | TRBV6-5 | CASSYDKVYGYTF
TRBJ2-1 | TRBV7-7 | CASSLKPSGLQFF
TRBJ2-5 | TRBV7-9 | CASSLGTSGAEETQYF
TRBJ1-1 | TRBV6-5 | CASKHSVNTEAFF
TRBJ1-1 | TRBV13 | CASSYGWEGTEAFF
TRBJ2-7 | TRBV12-3/TRBV12-4 | CASRQGPYEQYF
TRBJ1-2 | TRBV19 | CASGTGNHDYGYTF
TRBJ2-5 | TRBV7-9 | CASSPRRGSSETQYF
TRBJ2-5 | TRBV7-2 | CASSLGSGRETQYF